This entry describes one TCR beta chain. What it recognizes is unknown. TCRdb reprocessed the 5' RACE reads via MiXCR and lists one record per CDR3 protein. In the table there are fewer than 90,000 distinct CDR3 sequences, 11% to 15% of which are singletons. This record belongs to a study of early T cells in non-severe SARS-CoV-2 infection. Study findings and constraints: Matching with VDJdb favored anti-spike CD8 responses (missing private and CD4 specificities).

Sequenced material: whole blood. This clonotype originated in an adult who was a healthcare worker with PCR-confirmed SARS-CoV-2 infection or an uninfected control (not recorded which).

CDR3 in amino acids: CASTVTSGGADTGELFF. The CDR3 nucleotides are TGTGCCAGCACCGTCACTAGCGGGGGGGCAGACACCGGGGAGCTGTTTTTT. The chain has TRBV2 and TRBJ2-2, with TRBD2 identical over 13 bases. Trimming at V came to 7 bases and at J to 3 bases, leaving 8 bases not matched to a gene. Germline loops: CDR1 SNHLY, CDR2 FYNNEI. CDR3 size: 17 residues.